These 21 T cell receptor beta chains were sequenced from one sample in a study of CD8 T cells in Susac syndrome. Reverse transcription of about 0.45 to 1 ug RNA was performed with random hexamers. TCRdb reprocessed the immunoSEQ multiplex PCR reads with MiXCR, giving one entry per CDR3 protein. Here the sample spans 45,000 to 60,000 distinct CDR3 sequences, about 91% being singletons. Source material: CD8+ T cells from PBMCs. The receptors here all came from a human donor in good health.

This sequence joins TRBV18 and TRBJ2-1; the match to TRBD1 covers 8 bases. The germline CDR1 and CDR2 sequences are KGHSH and LQKENI. This CDR3 comprises 16 residues. The J segment lost 1 base and the V segment lost 5 bases, leaving 7 bases of the junction unmatched. CDR3 nucleotide sequence: TGTGCCAGCTCAACCCCAGGGGGCTTTTCCTACAATGAGCAGTTCTTC. This sequence encodes CASSTPGGFSYNEQFF.

The V and J genes are TRBV2 and TRBJ2-5; 9 bases fit TRBD2. Germline V gene sequence: CDR1 SNHLY, CDR2 FYNNEI. J gave up 3 bases and V 3 bases, and 5 bases lay outside the gene matches. This CDR3 comprises 15 residues. The CDR3: CASSDVPSGEETQYF. In DNA form, the CDR3 reads TGTGCCAGCAGTGACGTCCCTAGCGGGGAAGAGACCCAGTACTTC.

This chain links TRBV7-9 with TRBJ2-1; D possibly matches TRBD1 or TRBD2 (6 bases each). The CDR3 runs to 14 residues. Germline values: CDR1 SEHNR, CDR2 FQNEAQ (reference sequence). V shed 3 bases and J shed 5 bases, with 11 bases lying between them. The CDR3 coding sequence is TGTGCCAGCAGCTTTACGAGGGGGGACAATGAGCAGTTCTTC. It codes for CASSFTRGDNEQFF.

The chain combines TRBV29-1 with TRBJ1-4; D might be TRBD1 (6 bases). The CDR3 extends over 15 amino acids. The V end lost 3 bases, the J end lost 0 bases, and 11 bases lay between the germline ends. Germline V gene lookup returns CDR1 SQVTM and CDR2 ANQGSEA. The chain's CDR3 is CSVEGTSSTNEKLFF. CDR3 coding DNA: TGCAGCGTTGAGGGGACATCTTCAACTAATGAAAAACTGTTTTTT.

The rearrangement joins TRBV11-2 to TRBJ2-3, with 9 bases that match TRBD2. J was trimmed by 0 bases and V by 4 bases; bases with no gene match: 2. CDR3 size: 15 residues. CDR1 and CDR2 (germline): SGHAT, FQNNGV. The CDR3 sequence is CASSYSGSSTDTQYF. The CDR3 DNA reads TGTGCCAGCAGCTATAGCGGGAGTAGCACAGATACGCAGTATTTT. The full variable domain, rest sourced from reference TRBV11-2 and TRBJ2-3, is EAGVAQSPRYKIIEKRQSVAFWCNPISGHATLYWYQQILGQGPKLLIQFQNNGVVDDSQLPKDRFSAERLKGVDSTLKIQPAKLEDSAVYLCASSYSGSSTDTQYFGPGTRLTVL.

J is TRBJ2-7 and V is TRBV9, with D possibly TRBD1 on 6 matching bases. Germline-derived CDR1 and CDR2 are SGDLS and YYNGEE. Trimming removed 0 bases from V and 0 bases from J, with 10 bases in between. The CDR3 has 15 amino acids. The CDR3 sequence: CASSVEEGGSYEQYF. The CDR3 nucleotides read TGTGCCAGCAGCGTAGAGGAAGGGGGCTCCTACGAGCAGTACTTC.

The chain uses TRBV6-2 or TRBV6-3 and TRBJ2-2; maybe TRBD2 (6 bases). This CDR3 region has 13 residues. V was shortened by 5 bases and J by 6 bases, with 10 bases between the two germline ends. The V gene's germline CDR1 is MNHEY and CDR2 SVGEGT. CDR3 residues: CASSTSPPGELFF. The CDR3 coding sequence is TGTGCCAGCAGTACTAGCCCGCCCGGGGAGCTGTTTTTT.

The CDR3 coding sequence is TGTGCCAGCTTCGACGGGACTAGCGGTTACAATGAGCAGTTCTTC. Its protein product is CASFDGTSGYNEQFF. The V call is TRBV7-9, the J call TRBJ2-1; 11 bases match TRBD2. The CDR3 runs 15 residues. The trim removed 8 bases at V and 4 bases at J, leaving 7 bases unmatched. CDR1 is SEHNR and CDR2 is FQNEAQ in the germline V gene (reference sequence).

The chain recombines TRBV27 with TRBJ1-1, with 8 bases matching TRBD1. V gave up 5 bases and J gave up 2 bases; unmatched junction bases: 4. This CDR3 is 14 amino acids long. CDR1 is MNHEY and CDR2 is SMNVEV in the germline V gene (reference sequence). CDR3 loop: CASSPTGANTEAFF. The DNA of the CDR3 is TGTGCCAGCAGTCCGACAGGGGCCAACACTGAAGCTTTCTTT.

The gene calls are TRBV3-1 and TRBJ1-1, with D perhaps matching TRBD1 (6 bases). Between the trimmed V and J ends, which lost 5 bases and 5 bases, there was a span of 21 bases. CDR1 and CDR2 from the germline V gene are LGHDT and YNNKEL (reference sequence). The CDR3 contains 16 residues. CDR3 in amino acids: CASSDPGGPLITEAFF. DNA for the CDR3: TGTGCCAGCAGCGACCCCGGGGGGCCCTTGATTACTGAAGCTTTCTTT.

The chain employs TRBV7-2 and TRBJ2-1; possible D gene TRBD2, 6 bases. The CDR3 totals 16 residues. Germline CDR1 is SGHTA and CDR2 is FQGNSA. V lost 2 bases and J 3 bases, leaving 14 bases between the germline ends. CDR3 in DNA: TGTGCCAGCAGCTTAAAGGTGAGCGGGCACTACAATGAGCAGTTCTTC. Translated, it gives CASSLKVSGHYNEQFF.

The chain uses TRBV4-2 and TRBJ1-2; no firm D call. The V and J ends lost 2 bases and 10 bases respectively, with 23 bases between them. Germline-derived CDR1 and CDR2 are LGHNA and YNFKEQ. CDR3 length: 16 amino acids. The CDR3 loop reads CASSQSSIGPSDDYTF. DNA of the CDR3: TGTGCCAGCAGCCAATCAAGCATAGGCCCTTCGGATGACTACACCTTC.

This clonotype came up once. The chain joins TRBV12-3 or TRBV12-4 to TRBJ1-2, with no clear D. Trimming shortened V by 4 bases and J by 6 bases, and 12 bases separated the two germline ends. The CDR3 runs 13 residues. CDR3 DNA: TGTGCCAGCAGTTACGAGGGTCTCGATGGCTACACCTTC. Its translation is CASSYEGLDGYTF.

The J gene is TRBJ2-1, the V gene TRBV7-9, with 10 positions matching TRBD2. The CDR3 is made up of 15 amino acids. Looked up from germline, CDR1 is SEHNR and CDR2 is FQNEAQ (reference sequence). The ends lost 1 base at V and 10 bases at J; junction bases unmatched: 7. CDR3 sequence: CASSLEASGRGEQFF. The CDR3, as DNA: TGTGCCAGCAGCTTAGAGGCTAGCGGGAGAGGGGAGCAGTTCTTC. Full variable domain (outside the CDR3, taken from reference TRBV7-9 and TRBJ2-1): DTGVSQNPRHKITKRGQNVTFRCDPISEHNRLYWYRQTLGQGPEFLTYFQNEAQLEKSRLLSDRFSAERPKGSFSTLEIQRTEQGDSAMYLCASSLEASGRGEQFFGPGTRLTVL.

The gene calls are TRBV12-3 or TRBV12-4 and TRBJ1-1; D remains unclear. CDR3 length: 14 amino acids. V lost 2 bases and J 7 bases, leaving 14 bases between the germline ends. This chain's CDR3 is CASSLSLARSEAFF. In DNA, the CDR3 is TGTGCCAGCAGTTTAAGTTTAGCCAGGAGTGAAGCTTTCTTT.

The CDR3 is CASSSLGTSTDTQYF. CDR3 nucleotides: TGTGCCAGCAGCTCCCTGGGGACTAGCACAGATACGCAGTATTTT. The chain recombines TRBV11-2 with TRBJ2-3, with TRBD2 as a possible D gene (6 bases). This CDR3 contains 15 residues. Trimming removed 4 bases from V and 0 bases from J, with 11 bases in between. Germline V gene sequence: CDR1 SGHAT, CDR2 FQNNGV.

V gene TRBV14 combines with J gene TRBJ2-7; TRBD2 aligns across 14 bases. This CDR3 contains 18 residues. V lost 3 bases and J lost 4; bases outside the gene matches: 11. Germline V CDR1 and CDR2: SGHDN, FVKESK. CDR3 DNA: TGTGCCAGCAGCCACAGACTAGCGGGAGGGTGGTGCCCTTACGAGCAGTACTTC. It encodes CASSHRLAGGWCPYEQYF.

The rearrangement links TRBV29-1 to TRBJ2-1; D not resolved. CDR1 and CDR2 from the germline V gene are SQVTM and ANQGSEA. The CDR3 loop spans 13 amino acids. The V gene lost 4 bases and the J gene lost 1 base, with 8 bases spanning the gap. CDR3 sequence reads: CSVVAASYNEQFF. The CDR3 DNA reads TGCAGCGTTGTGGCAGCATCCTACAATGAGCAGTTCTTC.

V and J are TRBV27 and TRBJ1-1, with 8 bases lining up with TRBD1. Trimming cost V 4 bases and J 4 bases; bases outside gene matches: 8. Germline lookup yields CDR1 MNHEY and CDR2 SMNVEV (reference sequence). This CDR3 is 15 amino acids long. DNA for the CDR3: TGTGCCAGCAGTTCCCAAGTCGACAGGGGCACTGAAGCTTTCTTT. It specifies CASSSQVDRGTEAFF.

The genes are TRBV5-4 and TRBJ2-1; D is unresolved. V lost 3 bases to trimming and J lost 9 bases, with 7 bases between them. This CDR3 comprises 11 residues. The germline gives CDR1 SGHNT, CDR2 YYREEE (reference sequence). This CDR3 reads CASSSSSEQFF. CDR3 DNA sequence: TGTGCCAGCAGCTCATCTAGTGAGCAGTTCTTC.

The chain carries TRBV20-1 and TRBJ2-3; tentative D call: TRBD1 (7 bases). Germline V gives CDR1 DFQATT, CDR2 SNEGSKA (reference sequence). CDR3 size: 14 residues. With 1 base removed from V and 4 bases from J, the gap between germline ends came to 12 bases. The CDR3 DNA follows: TGCAGTGCTAGAGTCAGGGGGAGGCCAGATACGCAGTATTTT. Translating it yields CSARVRGRPDTQYF.